These T cell receptor beta chains were read from a single sample in a study of cytomegalovirus exposure and HLA in healthy donors. Data came from immunoSEQ multiplex PCR; TCRdb stores just in-frame clones and leaves some out. The sample lists about 160,000 clones, roughly 82% occurring once. Sequenced: PBMCs. The receptors stem from a girl aged 5 to 17 in good health and CMV-seropositive. The CDR3 runs from the conserved cysteine through the conserved F or W. The listing skips clone size in some rows; elsewhere it reads once, few, many or a size class.

v_call: TRBV28; j_call: TRBJ1-5; clone_size: -; cdr3_aa: CASSRNRGPGQPQHF
v_call: TRBV6-6; j_call: TRBJ1-5; clone_size: few; cdr3_aa: CASSTQQGSNQPQHF
v_call: TRBV6-5; j_call: TRBJ2-3; clone_size: -; cdr3_aa: CASINSGTPFVQYF
v_call: TRBV10-3; j_call: TRBJ1-1; clone_size: -; cdr3_aa: CAISLRQGGVFDTEAFF
v_call: TRBV10-3; j_call: TRBJ2-5; clone_size: -; cdr3_aa: CAIKQRASQETQYF
v_call: TRBV4-3; j_call: TRBJ1-2; clone_size: -; cdr3_aa: CASSQEGTGPIVGYTF
v_call: TRBV11-2; j_call: TRBJ2-7; clone_size: -; cdr3_aa: CASSGTYQGQGTEQYF
v_call: TRBV11-2; j_call: TRBJ1-2; clone_size: -; cdr3_aa: CASSFGQGGYGYTF
v_call: TRBV5-1; j_call: TRBJ2-1; clone_size: once; cdr3_aa: CASSLGESGGKQFF
v_call: TRBV9; j_call: TRBJ1-2; clone_size: -; cdr3_aa: CASSREDSTNYGYTF
v_call: TRBV5-1; j_call: TRBJ1-1; clone_size: -; cdr3_aa: CASCDAWTEAFF
v_call: TRBV29-1; j_call: TRBJ2-6; clone_size: -; cdr3_aa: CSVDSSSGANVLTF
v_call: TRBV6-1; j_call: TRBJ2-3; clone_size: -; cdr3_aa: CASSESVSGDTDTQYF
v_call: TRBV5-1; j_call: TRBJ1-4; clone_size: once; cdr3_aa: CASSQTGATNEKLFF
v_call: TRBV9; j_call: TRBJ1-3; clone_size: -; cdr3_aa: CASSDGRGQENSGNTIYF
v_call: TRBV7-9; j_call: TRBJ2-1; clone_size: -; cdr3_aa: CASSPSTSGRFNEQFF
v_call: TRBV30; j_call: TRBJ1-5; clone_size: -; cdr3_aa: CAWSGATDRVNQPQHF
v_call: TRBV6-5; j_call: TRBJ2-7; clone_size: once; cdr3_aa: CASSYSRTRSYEQYF
v_call: TRBV11-3; j_call: TRBJ1-1; clone_size: -; cdr3_aa: CASSSQVGRRSEAFF
v_call: TRBV27; j_call: TRBJ2-3; clone_size: -; cdr3_aa: CASTYRAGTDTQYF
v_call: TRBV7-9; j_call: TRBJ1-2; clone_size: -; cdr3_aa: CASSFQGWASGGYTF
v_call: TRBV29-1; j_call: TRBJ1-2; clone_size: few; cdr3_aa: CSAGWGQGYTF
v_call: TRBV5-1; j_call: TRBJ2-1; clone_size: -; cdr3_aa: CASSKVLAGTAEQFF
v_call: TRBV19; j_call: TRBJ2-4; clone_size: -; cdr3_aa: CASSIVMGQGERENIQYF
v_call: TRBV4-1; j_call: TRBJ2-1; clone_size: few; cdr3_aa: CASRRSASGLAGGYSEQFF
v_call: TRBV7-8; j_call: TRBJ2-2; clone_size: -; cdr3_aa: CASSLGAPQGGELFF
v_call: TRBV19; j_call: TRBJ1-2; clone_size: -; cdr3_aa: CANQHTKQGIRLYGYTF
v_call: TRBV7-6; j_call: TRBJ2-3; clone_size: -; cdr3_aa: CASSDSTGPDTQYF
v_call: TRBV28; j_call: TRBJ2-2; clone_size: few; cdr3_aa: CASSSPRDSYTGELFF
v_call: TRBV7-3; j_call: TRBJ2-1; clone_size: -; cdr3_aa: CASSGAGGPVYNEQFF
v_call: TRBV5-1; j_call: TRBJ1-1; clone_size: -; cdr3_aa: CASSSNGFTEAFF
v_call: TRBV7-2; j_call: TRBJ2-7; clone_size: -; cdr3_aa: CASSGLGGYEQYF
v_call: TRBV11-2; j_call: TRBJ2-4; clone_size: once; cdr3_aa: CASSLDVHPGGNIQYF
v_call: TRBV6-1; j_call: TRBJ1-1; clone_size: -; cdr3_aa: CASSEAHYRSLNTEAFF
v_call: TRBV18; j_call: TRBJ2-3; clone_size: -; cdr3_aa: CASSLLSGGVTDTQYF